The 2 T cell receptor beta chains below all came from one sample that was sequenced in a study of cytomegalovirus exposure and HLA in healthy donors. The study ran its PCR with 60 Vbeta and 13 Jbeta primers. Clones were read by immunoSEQ multiplex PCR, and TCRdb kept only the in-frame ones, dropping some. This table has approximately 180,000 clones, under 90% appearing once. Sequencing was done on a sample of PBMCs. Receptors were obtained from a man aged 25-45 years in good health and CMV-seropositive.

The chain recombines TRBV27 with TRBJ2-3, with D possibly TRBD2 on 5 matching bases. The CDR3 consists of 15 residues. The V and J ends lost 3 bases and 3 bases respectively, with 13 bases between them. Germline CDR1 is MNHEY and CDR2 is SMNVEV (reference sequence). The CDR3: CASSFQARTTDTQYF. The CDR3, as DNA: TGTGCCAGCAGTTTTCAAGCGAGGACTACAGATACGCAGTATTTT.

The J gene is TRBJ2-1, the V gene TRBV5-1; TRBD2 aligns across 7 bases. Germline CDR1 and CDR2: SGHRS and YFSETQ. The CDR3 is 16 amino acids. J gave up 2 bases and V 0 bases, and 5 bases lay outside the gene matches. The CDR3 loop reads CASSLDRGSAYNEQFF. The CDR3 DNA is TGCGCCAGCAGCTTGGATCGCGGGAGCGCCTACAATGAGCAGTTCTTC.